The clone carrying this TCR beta chain was seen repeatedly, ten times or more. No antigen is known for it. Quantitative 5'-RACE with molecular barcodes was used to make the TCR beta libraries. Using its own MiXCR run on the 5' RACE reads, TCRdb lists one record per CDR3 protein. The table records approximately 92,000 distinct CDR3 sequences, about 8.1% of them present only once. The data derive from a study of CD8 T cells in ankylosing spondylitis. The germline gives CDR1 SGHAT, CDR2 FQNNGV. V was pared by 5 bases and J by 4 bases, with 12 bases between. CDR3 length equals 14 residues. Findings of the study overall: Apparently characteristic of ankylosing spondylitis blood was a TCR beta motif (under ten highly homologous variants). Certain motif variants had earlier appeared in reactive arthritis synovial fluid and blood.

The chain is built from TRBV11-2 and TRBJ1-5, with D perhaps TRBD1 (5 bases). Sequenced material: blood, either unsorted or a sorted T cell fraction (not recorded which). This clonotype was obtained from a male donor with ankylosing spondylitis or in good health (not recorded which). CDR3 coding DNA: TGTGCCAGCAGCAACCGGGACGGGAATCAGCCCCAGCATTTT. Amino acids: CASSNRDGNQPQHF.